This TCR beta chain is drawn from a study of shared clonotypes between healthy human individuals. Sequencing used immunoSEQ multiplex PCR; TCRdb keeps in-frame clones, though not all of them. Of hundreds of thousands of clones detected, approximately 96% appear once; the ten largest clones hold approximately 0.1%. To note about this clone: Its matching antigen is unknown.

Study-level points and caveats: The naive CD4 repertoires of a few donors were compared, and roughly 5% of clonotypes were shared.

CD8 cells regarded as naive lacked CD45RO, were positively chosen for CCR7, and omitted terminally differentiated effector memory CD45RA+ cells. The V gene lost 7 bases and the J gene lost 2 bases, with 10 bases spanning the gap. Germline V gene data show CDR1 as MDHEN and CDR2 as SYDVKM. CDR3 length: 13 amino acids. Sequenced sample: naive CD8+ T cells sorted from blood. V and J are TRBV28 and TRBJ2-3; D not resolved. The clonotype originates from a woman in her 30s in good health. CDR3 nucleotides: TGTGCCAGCACCCTTAGTAACACAGATACGCAGTATTTT. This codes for CASTLSNTDTQYF.